The 12 T cell receptor beta chains reported below all come from one sample, sequenced in a study of metastatic and nonmetastatic thyroid tumors. Using MiXCR, TCRdb re-called clones from the PCR reads. The table lists 30,000 to 40,000 clones, about 40% of them singletons, with 22% in the top ten. No patient had received any treatment before thyroid surgery. The sample comprised tumor tissue. The receptor set was obtained from a female donor with papillary thyroid cancer or a benign thyroid nodule (not recorded which). Some clones in this sample may be carry-over from other donors' samples.

The table lists this clone with a few counts. The V and J genes are TRBV12-3 or TRBV12-4 and TRBJ1-3; no clear D gene. The CDR3 totals 13 residues. The ends were cut back, 2 bases at V and 2 bases at J, with 4 bases in the middle. CDR3 region: CASSLQAGNTIYF. As DNA, the CDR3 is TGTGCCAGCAGTTTACAGGCTGGAAACACCATATATTTT.

This clone was observed a few times. DNA of the CDR3: TGTGCCAGCAGTGAAGGCGGGACAGGGTATGAAAAACTGTTTTTT. Its protein is CASSEGGTGYEKLFF. The genes are TRBV6-1 and TRBJ1-4, with 9 nucleotides matching TRBD1. The V and J ends lost 1 base and 6 bases, in that order; junction bases with no gene match: 3. The CDR3 covers 15 residues. CDR1 and CDR2 from the germline V gene are MNHNS and SASEGT.

V is TRBV9 and J is TRBJ2-2; 9 bases are shared with TRBD2. This CDR3 comprises 16 residues. V dropped 0 bases and J dropped 4; count of bases not matched to a gene: 4. Germline CDR1 SGDLS, CDR2 YYNGEE. CDR3 sequence: CASSVEASGITGELFF. The CDR3 coding sequence is TGTGCCAGCAGCGTAGAGGCTAGCGGGATCACCGGGGAGCTGTTTTTT.

This clone was counted between two and nine times. V and J are TRBV6-1 and TRBJ2-1; 10 bases are shared with TRBD2. Germline CDR1 reads MNHNS; CDR2 reads SASEGT. This CDR3 is 15 amino acids long. J gave up 8 bases and V 4 bases, and 8 bases lay outside the gene matches. The CDR3 loop is CASSGRGAGGHEQFF. CDR3 coding DNA: TGTGCCAGCAGTGGCCGGGGAGCGGGGGGGCATGAGCAGTTCTTC.

The sample holds a few counts of this clone. The chain combines TRBV6-1 with TRBJ1-2; unclear D gene. Germline values: CDR1 MNHNS, CDR2 SASEGT. The CDR3 loop spans 14 amino acids. The germline V and J ends were trimmed by 5 bases and 4 bases, with 14 bases remaining between them. Here the CDR3 reads CASSPTALSYGYTF. DNA of the CDR3: TGTGCCAGCAGTCCGACCGCCTTGAGCTATGGCTACACCTTC.

This clone was recorded at least ten times. The chain recombines TRBV20-1 with TRBJ2-5; a possible D gene is TRBD2 (6 bases). Germline V gene data show CDR1 as DFQATT and CDR2 as SNEGSKA (reference sequence). The CDR3 is 14 residues long. The V and J ends lost 1 base and 7 bases respectively, with 16 bases between them. The CDR3 DNA reads as TGCAGTGCTAGAGGTGGGGACTCTTTTCCGACCCAGTACTTC. The encoded protein is CSARGGDSFPTQYF.

This rearrangement joins TRBV6-1 to TRBJ2-3; D gene uncertain. V was clipped by 5 bases and J by 6 bases, with 6 bases between them. The CDR3 is 11 amino acids. Germline V gene sequence: CDR1 MNHNS, CDR2 SASEGT. CDR3 sequence: CASSRYDTQYF. The DNA of the CDR3 is TGTGCCAGCAGTCGATACGATACGCAGTATTTT.

There are a few counts of this clone. This chain joins TRBV6-1 and TRBJ2-7, with a tentative D call TRBD2 (6 bases). The CDR3 has 14 residues. V was trimmed by 10 bases and J by 2 bases, leaving 18 bases between them. Germline V gives CDR1 MNHNS, CDR2 SASEGT. The chain's CDR3 is CATMGGRKTYEQYF. The CDR3 DNA reads as TGTGCCACCATGGGGGGACGGAAAACCTACGAGCAGTACTTC.

This clone was counted a few times. The chain links TRBV7-2 to TRBJ1-1; 7 bases map to TRBD1. The junction had 17 bases not matched to a gene; V was cut back by 5 bases and J by 11 bases. The CDR3 has 15 residues. Germline-derived CDR1 and CDR2 are SGHTA and FQGNSA. CDR3 nucleotide sequence: TGTGCCAGCAGCAAACGAACCACCGTAACAGGGGACGCTTTCTTT. It is translated as CASSKRTTVTGDAFF.

This chain links TRBV7-9 with TRBJ2-3, with D unclear. There are 13 residues in the CDR3. Germline CDR1 and CDR2: SEHNR and FQNEAQ (reference sequence). Trimming removed 1 base from V and 3 bases from J, with 5 bases in between. CDR3 in DNA: TGTGCCAGCAGCTTAGTAACTACAGATACGCAGTATTTT. It specifies CASSLVTTDTQYF. Filled out from reference TRBV7-9 and TRBJ2-3, the complete variable domain reads DTGVSQNPRHKITKRGQNVTFRCDPISEHNRLYWYRQTLGQGPEFLTYFQNEAQLEKSRLLSDRFSAERPKGSFSTLEIQRTEQGDSAMYLCASSLVTTDTQYFGPGTRLTVL.

The chain combines TRBV19 with TRBJ1-6, with unresolved D. V lost 5 bases and J lost 6, with 11 bases in between. This CDR3 has 14 residues. Germline V gene data show CDR1 as LNHDA and CDR2 as SQIVND (reference sequence). The CDR3 DNA sequence: TGTGCCAGTAGTCTACGGACGGGTAATTCACCCCTCCACTTT. This codes for CASSLRTGNSPLHF.

In this sample, this clone turned up a few times. The chain uses TRBV30 and TRBJ1-6, with 12 positions matching TRBD1. The germline CDR1 and CDR2 sequences are GTSNPN and SVGIG (reference sequence). Losses at the gene ends were 3 bases for V and 10 bases for J; bases not matched to a gene: 4. The CDR3 sequence is 14 residues long. CDR3 bases: TGTGCCTGGAGCCCGGGACAGGGGGCCTCACCCCTCCACTTT. Amino acid sequence: CAWSPGQGASPLHF.